This T cell receptor beta chain derives from a study of shared T cell receptors in the human thymus. This clone showed up just a few times. Repertoires were generated with immunoSEQ multiplex PCR, while TCRdb's copy carries only in-frame clones and drops some. The sample holds 550,000 to 800,000 clones, 70% to 90% seen once. These data were likewise used in another study, on human thymus T cells. That source notes: Corrective heart surgery yielded the resections from which the thymus tissue came. What appeared biased in thymic and blood repertoires was the usage of V and J genes. As related research reported, thymic repertoires overlapped highly among unrelated individuals.

The sequencing sample was made of thymocytes. This TCR was sampled from a girl in the first two years of life with a congenital heart defect.

DNA for the CDR3: TGTGCCAGCAGGCCCCAAGGGCGGGGGCGATGGAACACTGAAGCTTTCTTT. Translated, it gives CASRPQGRGRWNTEAFF. V gene TRBV28 combines with J gene TRBJ1-1, with D tentatively TRBD1 (6 bases). This CDR3 is 17 amino acids long. Germline V gives CDR1 MDHEN, CDR2 SYDVKM. Trimming removed 6 bases at V and 1 base at J, with 21 bases between.